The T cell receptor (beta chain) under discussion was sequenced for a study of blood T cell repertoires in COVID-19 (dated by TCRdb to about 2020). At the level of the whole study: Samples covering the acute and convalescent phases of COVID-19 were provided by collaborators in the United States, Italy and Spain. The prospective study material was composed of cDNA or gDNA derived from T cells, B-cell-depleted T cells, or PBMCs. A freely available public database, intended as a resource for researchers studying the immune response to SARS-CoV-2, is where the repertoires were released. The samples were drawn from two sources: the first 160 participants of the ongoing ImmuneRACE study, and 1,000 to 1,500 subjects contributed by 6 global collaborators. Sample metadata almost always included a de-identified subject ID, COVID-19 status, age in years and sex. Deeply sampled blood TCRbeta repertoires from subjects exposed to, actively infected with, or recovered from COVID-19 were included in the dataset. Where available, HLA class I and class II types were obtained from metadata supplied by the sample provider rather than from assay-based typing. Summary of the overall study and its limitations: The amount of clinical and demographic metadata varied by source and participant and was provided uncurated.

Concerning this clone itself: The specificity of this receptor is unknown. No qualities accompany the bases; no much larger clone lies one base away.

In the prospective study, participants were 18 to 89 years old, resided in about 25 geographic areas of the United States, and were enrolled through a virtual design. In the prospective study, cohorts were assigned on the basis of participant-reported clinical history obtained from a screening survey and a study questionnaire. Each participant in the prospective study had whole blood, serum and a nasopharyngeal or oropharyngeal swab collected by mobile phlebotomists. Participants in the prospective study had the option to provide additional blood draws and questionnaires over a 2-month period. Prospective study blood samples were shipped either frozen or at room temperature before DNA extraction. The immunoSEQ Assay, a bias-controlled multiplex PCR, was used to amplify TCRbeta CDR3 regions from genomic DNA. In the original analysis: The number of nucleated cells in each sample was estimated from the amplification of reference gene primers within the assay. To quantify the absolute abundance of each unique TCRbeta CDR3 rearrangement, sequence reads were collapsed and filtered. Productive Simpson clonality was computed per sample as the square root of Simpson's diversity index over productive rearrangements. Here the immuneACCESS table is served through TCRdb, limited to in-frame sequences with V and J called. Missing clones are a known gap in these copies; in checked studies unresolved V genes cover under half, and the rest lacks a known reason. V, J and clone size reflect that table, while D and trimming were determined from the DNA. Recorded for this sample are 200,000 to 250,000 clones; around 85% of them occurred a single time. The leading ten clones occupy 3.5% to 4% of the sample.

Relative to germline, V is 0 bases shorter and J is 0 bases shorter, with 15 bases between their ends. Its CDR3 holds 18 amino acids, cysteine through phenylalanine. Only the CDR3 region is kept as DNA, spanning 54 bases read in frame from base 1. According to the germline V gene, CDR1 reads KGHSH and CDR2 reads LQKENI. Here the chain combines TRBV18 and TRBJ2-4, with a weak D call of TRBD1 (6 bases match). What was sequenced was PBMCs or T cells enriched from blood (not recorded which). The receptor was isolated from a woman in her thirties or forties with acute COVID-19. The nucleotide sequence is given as TGTGCCAGCTCACCACCCCCCACAGGGTCGCTAGCCAAAAACATTCAGTACTTC. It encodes CASSPPPTGSLAKNIQYF.